This T cell receptor beta chain was documented in a study of PD-1 blockade in mismatch repair-deficient tumors. Study as a whole: Enrolled about 2013-2017, patients had progressing, pretreated mismatch repair-deficient cancers of approximately 13 types.

Study-level findings and limits: After pembrolizumab, tumor-resident clones rose rapidly, then generally contracted before radiologic responses.

Comments on this clone: Its antigen is unidentified.

All patients were mismatch repair deficient, assessed by either PCR or immunohistochemistry. The TCR-sequenced patients were three responders to pembrolizumab. TCRdb's table, derived via immunoSEQ multiplex PCR, lists solely in-frame clones and lacks some. The sample yields 35,000 to 45,000 clones, about 88% seen once. The V end lost 3 bases, the J end lost 1 base, and 6 bases lay between the germline ends. This CDR3 has 13 residues. The germline V gene has CDR1 MNHEY and CDR2 SMNVEV (reference sequence). This specimen consisted of peripheral blood, obtained approximately 80 weeks after starting pembrolizumab. This clonotype was obtained from an adult with mismatch repair-deficient cancer. J is TRBJ1-1 and V is TRBV27; D uncertain. The CDR3 nucleotides are TGTGCCAGCAGTTTTGCGGGGAACACTGAAGCTTTCTTT. Translating it yields CASSFAGNTEAFF.